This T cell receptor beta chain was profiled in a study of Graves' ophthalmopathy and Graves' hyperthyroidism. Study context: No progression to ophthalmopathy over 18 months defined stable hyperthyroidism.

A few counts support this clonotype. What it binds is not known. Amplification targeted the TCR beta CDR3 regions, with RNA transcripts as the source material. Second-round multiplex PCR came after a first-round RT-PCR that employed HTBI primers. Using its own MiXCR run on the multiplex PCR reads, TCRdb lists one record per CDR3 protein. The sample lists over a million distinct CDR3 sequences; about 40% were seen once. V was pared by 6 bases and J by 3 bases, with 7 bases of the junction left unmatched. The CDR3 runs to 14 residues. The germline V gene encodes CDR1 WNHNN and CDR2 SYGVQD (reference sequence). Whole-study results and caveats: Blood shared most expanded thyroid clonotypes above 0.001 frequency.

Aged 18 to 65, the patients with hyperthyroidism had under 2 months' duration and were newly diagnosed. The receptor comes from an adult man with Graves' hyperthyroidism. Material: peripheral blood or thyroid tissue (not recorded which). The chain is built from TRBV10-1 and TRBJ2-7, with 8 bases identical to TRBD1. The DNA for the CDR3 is TGCGCCAGCAGCCGCGGACAGGGAGTCTACGAGCAGTACTTC. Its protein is CASSRGQGVYEQYF.